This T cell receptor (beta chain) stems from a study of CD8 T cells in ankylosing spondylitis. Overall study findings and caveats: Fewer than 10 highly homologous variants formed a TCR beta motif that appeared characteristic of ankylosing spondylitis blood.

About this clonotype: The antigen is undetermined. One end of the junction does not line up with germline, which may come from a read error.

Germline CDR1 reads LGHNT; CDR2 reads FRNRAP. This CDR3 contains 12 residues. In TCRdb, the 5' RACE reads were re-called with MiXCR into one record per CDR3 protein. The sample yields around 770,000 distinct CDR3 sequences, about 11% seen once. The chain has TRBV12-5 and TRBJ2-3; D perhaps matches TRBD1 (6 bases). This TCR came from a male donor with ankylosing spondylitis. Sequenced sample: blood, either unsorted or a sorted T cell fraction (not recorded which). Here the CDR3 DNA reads TGTGCTAGTGGTTATCACCCCGGGACAACCTACTTT. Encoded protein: CASGYHPGTTYF.